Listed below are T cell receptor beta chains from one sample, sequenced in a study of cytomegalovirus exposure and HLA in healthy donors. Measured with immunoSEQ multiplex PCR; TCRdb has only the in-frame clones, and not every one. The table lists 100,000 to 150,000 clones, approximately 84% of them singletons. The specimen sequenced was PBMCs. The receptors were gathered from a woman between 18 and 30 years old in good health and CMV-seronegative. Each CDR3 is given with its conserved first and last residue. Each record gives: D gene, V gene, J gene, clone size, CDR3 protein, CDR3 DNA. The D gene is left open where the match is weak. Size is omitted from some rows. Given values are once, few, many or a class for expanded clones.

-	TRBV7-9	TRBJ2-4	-	CASSSLVGRENIQYF	TGTGCCAGCAGCTCCTTAGTTGGTCGGGAAAACATTCAGTACTTC
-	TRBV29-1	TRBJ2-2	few	CSAQRGLDGELFF	TGCAGCGCCCAAAGGGGTTTGGACGGGGAGCTGTTTTTT
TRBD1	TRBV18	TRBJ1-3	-	CASSPGQGSFSGNTIYF	TGTGCCAGCTCGCCCGGACAGGGATCCTTCTCTGGAAACACCATATATTTT
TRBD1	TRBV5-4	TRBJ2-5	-	CASSPSFRGPETQYF	TGTGCCAGCAGCCCGAGTTTCAGGGGGCCGGAGACCCAGTACTTC
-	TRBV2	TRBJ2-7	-	CASSLRLNSGEQYF	TGTGCCAGCAGTCTTAGACTGAACTCGGGGGAGCAGTACTTC
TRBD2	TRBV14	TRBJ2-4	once	CASSQASQSRTSGTKNIQYF	TGTGCCAGCAGCCAAGCGTCACAATCCCGGACTAGCGGGACCAAAAACATTCAGTACTTC
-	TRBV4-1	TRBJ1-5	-	CASSQISQGYNQPQHF	TGCGCCAGCAGCCAGATAAGCCAGGGTTACAATCAGCCCCAGCATTTT
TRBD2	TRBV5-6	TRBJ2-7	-	CASSLGLGRGDEQYF	TGTGCCAGCAGCTTGGGCCTCGGGAGGGGCGACGAGCAGTACTTC
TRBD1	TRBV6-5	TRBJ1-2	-	CASSRTGLSYGYTF	TGTGCCAGCAGTAGGACAGGACTCAGCTATGGCTACACCTTC
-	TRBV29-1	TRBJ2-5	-	CIARVRETQYF	TGCATCGCCCGGGTGAGGGAGACCCAGTACTTC
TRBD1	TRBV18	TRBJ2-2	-	CASSPPGQGKTGELFF	TGTGCCAGCTCTCCCCCGGGACAGGGAAAAACCGGGGAGCTGTTTTTT
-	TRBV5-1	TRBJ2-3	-	CASSLAGFVDTQYF	TGCGCCAGCAGCTTGGCCGGGTTCGTGGATACGCAGTATTTT
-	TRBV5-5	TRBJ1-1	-	CASSSSGGVTEAFF	TGTGCCAGCAGCTCCTCGGGGGGAGTAACTGAAGCTTTCTTT
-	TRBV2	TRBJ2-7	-	CASSDPWAGAANSYEQYF	TGTGCCAGCAGTGACCCGTGGGCGGGTGCCGCTAACTCCTACGAGCAGTACTTC
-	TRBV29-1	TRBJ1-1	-	CSVDQTEAFF	TGCAGCGTTGATCAGACTGAAGCTTTCTTT
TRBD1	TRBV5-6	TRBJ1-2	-	CASSSDREVDYGYTF	TGTGCCAGCAGCTCTGACAGGGAGGTTGACTATGGCTACACCTTC
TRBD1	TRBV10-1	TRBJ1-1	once	CASSGARHRDRGLNTEAFF	TGCGCCAGCAGTGGGGCCCGGCACCGGGACAGGGGATTGAACACTGAAGCTTTCTTT
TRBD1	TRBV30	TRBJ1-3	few	CAWSVQGGGNTIYF	TGTGCCTGGAGTGTACAGGGGGGTGGAAACACCATATATTTT
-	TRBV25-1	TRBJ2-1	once	CASRKTAWGDEQFF	TGTGCCAGCAGAAAGACGGCTTGGGGCGATGAGCAGTTCTTC
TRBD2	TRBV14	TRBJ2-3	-	CASSPTLAGTDTQYF	TGTGCCAGCAGCCCTACGCTAGCGGGCACAGATACGCAGTATTTT
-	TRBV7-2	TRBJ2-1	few	CASSRIGDLNEQFF	TGTGCCAGCAGCCGTATAGGGGATCTCAATGAGCAGTTCTTC
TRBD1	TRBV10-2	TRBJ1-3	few	CASSDMTGNTIYF	TGCGCCAGCAGCGACATGACAGGGAACACCATATATTTT
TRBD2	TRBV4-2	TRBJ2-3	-	CASSQEPGRATDTQYF	TGTGCCAGCAGCCAAGAACCCGGGAGGGCCACAGATACGCAGTATTTT
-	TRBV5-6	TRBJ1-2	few	CASSFGTQYGYTF	TGTGCCAGCAGCTTCGGGACTCAATATGGCTACACCTTC
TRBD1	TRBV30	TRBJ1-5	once	CARTSPTTGGSNQPQHF	TGTGCCCGGACTTCCCCTACGACAGGGGGCAGCAATCAGCCCCAGCATTTT
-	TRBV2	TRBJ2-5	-	CASSEDRGGETQYF	TGTGCCAGCAGTGAAGACAGGGGGGGAGAGACCCAGTACTTC
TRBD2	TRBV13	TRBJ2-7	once	CASSGPGTRRHYEQYF	TGTGCCAGCAGCGGCCCCGGGACTAGGAGGCACTACGAGCAGTACTTC
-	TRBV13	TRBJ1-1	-	CASSLRQGEAFF	TGTGCCAGCAGCTTGCGCCAGGGTGAAGCTTTCTTT
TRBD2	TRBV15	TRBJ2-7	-	CATSGRSGRALYEQYF	TGTGCCACCAGCGGGAGGAGCGGGAGGGCCCTTTACGAGCAGTACTTC
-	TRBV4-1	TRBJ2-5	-	CASSRETLRTATQYF	TGCGCCAGCAGCCGGGAGACGCTCCGGACAGCAACCCAGTACTTC
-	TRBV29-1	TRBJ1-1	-	CSASRVLNTEAFF	TGCAGCGCCTCCCGGGTGTTGAACACTGAAGCTTTCTTT
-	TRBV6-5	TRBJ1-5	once	CASSLRHSSNQPQHF	TGTGCCAGCAGTTTAAGACACAGCAGCAATCAGCCCCAGCATTTT
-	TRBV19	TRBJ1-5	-	CASSTGRTIPGAQHF	TGTGCCAGTAGTACTGGGAGGACGATCCCCGGGGCCCAGCATTTT